This T cell receptor beta chain was retrieved from a study of beta chain features in type 1 diabetes. Findings of the study overall: Within the patient group, naive, central memory and Treg TCRB repertoires appeared more similar to each other than within healthy donors. The question left open here concerned HLA type influencing TCRB rearrangement.

Reverse transcription of all isolated RNA meant that expressed TCRB transcripts were sequenced. TCRdb keeps only in-frame clones here, not all; method: immunoSEQ multiplex PCR. The data show hundreds of thousands of clones, roughly a sixth seen once. Only one heparinised blood draw was taken per donor, and its volume averaged about 120 mL. Germline trimming cut 2 bases from V and 3 bases from J; bases unmatched to any gene: 5. Germline V gives CDR1 KGHSH, CDR2 LQKENI. The CDR3 is 16 amino acids. For this clone: Its antigen is not identified.

The specimen sequenced was naive CD4+ T cells from blood. The gene calls are TRBV18 and TRBJ2-7; 12 nucleotides align to TRBD1. The source of this sequence is a man aged 18 to 35 in good health. CDR3 protein: CASSPSGTGGSYEQYF. DNA of the CDR3: TGTGCCAGCTCACCAAGCGGGACAGGGGGCAGCTACGAGCAGTACTTC.